The TCR beta chain described here comes from a study of T cells in Graves' hyperthyroidism and ophthalmopathy. Overall study results and limits: Blood samples included most of the expanded thyroid clonotypes exceeding 0.001. Ophthalmopathy onset followed model prediction by a median about 6.9 months.

Amplification of TCR beta CDR3 regions used RNA as the template. The HTBI set primed first-round TCR CDR3 RT-PCR. TCRdb re-called the multiplex PCR reads with MiXCR, one entry per CDR3 protein. The data hold about 480,000 distinct CDR3 sequences, with roughly an eighth observed a single time. Between the trimmed V and J ends, which lost 0 bases and 8 bases, there was a span of 13 bases. Per the germline V gene, CDR1 is SGHAT and CDR2 is FQNNGV. This CDR3 is 14 amino acids long. Disease duration under 2 months; hyperthyroidism patients were aged 18 to 65. Lactation, pregnancy, other autoimmune disease or uncontrolled infection led to exclusion of patients. This clonotype was seen just once. The antigen is unknown.

The sequenced material came from blood. This TCR derives from a young woman with Graves' hyperthyroidism. This rearrangement joins TRBV11-2 to TRBJ1-2; TRBD1 might be the D (5 bases). CDR3 coding DNA: TGTGCCAGCAGCTTAGAGGGCAGGGATCGAGGCTACACCTTC. Protein product: CASSLEGRDRGYTF.